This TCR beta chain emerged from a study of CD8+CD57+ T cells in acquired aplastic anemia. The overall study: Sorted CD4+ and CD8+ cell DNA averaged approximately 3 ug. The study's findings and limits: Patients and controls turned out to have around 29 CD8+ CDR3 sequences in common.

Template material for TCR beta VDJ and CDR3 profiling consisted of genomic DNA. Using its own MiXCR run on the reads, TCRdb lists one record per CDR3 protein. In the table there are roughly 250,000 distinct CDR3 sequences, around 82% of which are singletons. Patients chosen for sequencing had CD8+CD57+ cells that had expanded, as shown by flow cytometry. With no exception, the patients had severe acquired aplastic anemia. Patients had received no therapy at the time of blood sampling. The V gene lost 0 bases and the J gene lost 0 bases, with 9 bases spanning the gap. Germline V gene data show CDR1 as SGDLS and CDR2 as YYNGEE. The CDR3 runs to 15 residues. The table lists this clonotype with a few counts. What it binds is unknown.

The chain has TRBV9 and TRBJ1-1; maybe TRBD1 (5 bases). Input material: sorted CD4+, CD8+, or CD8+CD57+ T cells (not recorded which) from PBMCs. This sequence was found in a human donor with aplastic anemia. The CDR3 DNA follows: TGTGCCAGCAGCGTAGAGACGGACATGAACACTGAAGCTTTCTTT. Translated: CASSVETDMNTEAFF.